These T cell receptor beta chains were read from a single sample in a study of shared T cell receptors in the human thymus. The protocol was immunoSEQ multiplex PCR, while the TCRdb copy is restricted to in-frame clones and leaves out a portion. This sample has hundreds of thousands of clones, with 75% to 85% found just once. The data also belong to a second study, concerning human thymus T cells.

Sequencing input: thymocytes. These receptors were obtained from a boy under two years old with a congenital heart defect. Both conserved end residues are part of each CDR3. Fields, in order: clone size, J gene, D gene, V gene, CDR3 DNA, CDR3 protein. The D gene is left open where the match is weak. Not all rows give a size; the values are once, few, many and, for expanded clones, a class.

abundance: NA; j_gene: TRBJ1-2; d_gene: NA; v_gene: TRBV7-2; CDR3nt: TGTGCCAGCAGCTTAAGGACAGCGCCAAATGGCTACACCTTC; CDR3aa: CASSLRTAPNGYTF
abundance: NA; j_gene: TRBJ1-5; d_gene: NA; v_gene: TRBV6-1; CDR3nt: TGTGCCAGCAGTGGAAGGGGAAGCCAGCCCCAGCATTTT; CDR3aa: CASSGRGSQPQHF
abundance: NA; j_gene: TRBJ2-7; d_gene: TRBD1; v_gene: TRBV4-1; CDR3nt: TGCGCCAGCAGCCAAGAGTATGGGGACAGGGGAACCTACGAGCAGTACTTC; CDR3aa: CASSQEYGDRGTYEQYF
abundance: NA; j_gene: TRBJ2-7; d_gene: NA; v_gene: TRBV5-1; CDR3nt: TGCGCCAGCAGCACCCGTGGTCCCCGAGGGACCTACGAGCAGTACTTC; CDR3aa: CASSTRGPRGTYEQYF
abundance: NA; j_gene: TRBJ2-7; d_gene: TRBD1; v_gene: TRBV6-5; CDR3nt: TGTGCCAGCAGTTACGGTGGTGAGACAGGGGGCTACGAGCAGTACTTC; CDR3aa: CASSYGGETGGYEQYF
abundance: NA; j_gene: TRBJ2-1; d_gene: NA; v_gene: TRBV29-1; CDR3nt: TGCAGCGTTCGCGGGAAAGACTACTACAATGAGCAGTTCTTC; CDR3aa: CSVRGKDYYNEQFF
abundance: NA; j_gene: TRBJ2-1; d_gene: TRBD2; v_gene: TRBV5-6; CDR3nt: TGTGCCAGCAGCCTTTTAGCGGGAGCGCGCAATGAGCAGTTCTTC; CDR3aa: CASSLLAGARNEQFF
abundance: NA; j_gene: TRBJ2-6; d_gene: NA; v_gene: TRBV12-5; CDR3nt: TGTGCTAGTGGTTTGGGACAGTCCTCTGGGGCCAACGTCCTGACTTTC; CDR3aa: CASGLGQSSGANVLTF
abundance: NA; j_gene: TRBJ2-1; d_gene: NA; v_gene: TRBV18; CDR3nt: TGTGCCAGCTCACCAGGGGCTGAGCAGTTCTTC; CDR3aa: CASSPGAEQFF
abundance: NA; j_gene: TRBJ1-1; d_gene: NA; v_gene: TRBV2; CDR3nt: TGTGCCAGCAGCGTTAGGGGGACTGAAGCTTTCTTT; CDR3aa: CASSVRGTEAFF
abundance: NA; j_gene: TRBJ1-5; d_gene: NA; v_gene: TRBV28; CDR3nt: TGTGCCAGCAGTGTGACAGATCAGCCCCAGCATTTT; CDR3aa: CASSVTDQPQHF
abundance: few; j_gene: TRBJ2-6; d_gene: TRBD1; v_gene: TRBV27; CDR3nt: TGTGCCAGCAGATTTTATCCCCTCGAGACAGGGGGTTGGACTGGGGCCAACGTCCTGACTTTC; CDR3aa: CASRFYPLETGGWTGANVLTF
abundance: NA; j_gene: TRBJ2-3; d_gene: NA; v_gene: TRBV19; CDR3nt: TGTGCCAGTAGTCCCCGAGTCACAGATACGCAGTATTTT; CDR3aa: CASSPRVTDTQYF
abundance: NA; j_gene: TRBJ1-2; d_gene: NA; v_gene: TRBV6-4; CDR3nt: TGTGCCAGCAGTGACCCGCCAGGGCCGATCCATGGCTACACCTTC; CDR3aa: CASSDPPGPIHGYTF
abundance: NA; j_gene: TRBJ1-1; d_gene: NA; v_gene: TRBV7-9; CDR3nt: TGTGCCAGCAGCTTAGTTCCAGGGACTGGGAGGGAAGCTTTCTTT; CDR3aa: CASSLVPGTGREAFF
abundance: NA; j_gene: TRBJ2-7; d_gene: NA; v_gene: TRBV6-5; CDR3nt: TGTGCCAGCAGCCCCCACAACTACGAGCAGTACTTC; CDR3aa: CASSPHNYEQYF
abundance: once; j_gene: TRBJ2-2; d_gene: TRBD2; v_gene: TRBV11-1; CDR3nt: TGTGCCAGCAGCAAGGGACTAGGACCCAGCGGGGAGCTGTTTTTT; CDR3aa: CASSKGLGPSGELFF